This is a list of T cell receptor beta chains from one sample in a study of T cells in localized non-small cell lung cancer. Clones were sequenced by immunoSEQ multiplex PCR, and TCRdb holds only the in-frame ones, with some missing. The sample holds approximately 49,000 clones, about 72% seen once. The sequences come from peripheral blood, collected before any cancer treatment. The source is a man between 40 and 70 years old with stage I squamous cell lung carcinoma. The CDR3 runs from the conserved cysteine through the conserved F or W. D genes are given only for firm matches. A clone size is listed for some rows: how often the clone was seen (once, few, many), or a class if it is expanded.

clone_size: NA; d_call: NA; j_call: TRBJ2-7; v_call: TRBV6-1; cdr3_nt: TGTGCCACCCCGGAGGGGGCCCCCTACGAGCAGTACTTC; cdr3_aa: CATPEGAPYEQYF
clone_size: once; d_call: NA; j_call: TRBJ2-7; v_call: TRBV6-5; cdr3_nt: TGTGCCAGCAGTTACTTAGGCAGGGTGAACGAGCAGTACTTC; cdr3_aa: CASSYLGRVNEQYF
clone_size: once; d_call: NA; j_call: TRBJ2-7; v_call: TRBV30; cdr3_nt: TGTGCCTGGAGTGTGGACCCAAGCAAGCAGTACTTC; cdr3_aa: CAWSVDPSKQYF
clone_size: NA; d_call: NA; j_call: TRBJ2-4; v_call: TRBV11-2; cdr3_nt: TGTGCCAGCAGCTTAGGTACTCTTCAGTACTTC; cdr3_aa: CASSLGTLQYF
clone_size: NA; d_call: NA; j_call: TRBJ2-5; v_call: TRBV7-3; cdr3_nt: TGTGCCAGCAGCTTTGGCTCATCCGAGACCCAGTACTTC; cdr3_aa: CASSFGSSETQYF
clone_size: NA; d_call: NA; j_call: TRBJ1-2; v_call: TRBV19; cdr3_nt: TGTGCCAGTAGTATTTTCCCGGACAGTCAGAACTATGGCTACACCTTC; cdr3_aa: CASSIFPDSQNYGYTF
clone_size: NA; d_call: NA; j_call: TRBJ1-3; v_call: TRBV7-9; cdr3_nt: TGTGCCAGCAGCTCGGCAGGTGGAAACACCATATATTTT; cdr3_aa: CASSSAGGNTIYF
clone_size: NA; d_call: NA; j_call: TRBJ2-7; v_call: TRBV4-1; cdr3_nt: TGCGCCAGCAGCCAAGAACCGACCGGAGCCCCCTACGAGCAGTACTTC; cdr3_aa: CASSQEPTGAPYEQYF
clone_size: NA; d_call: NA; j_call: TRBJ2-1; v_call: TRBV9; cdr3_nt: TGTGCCAGCAGCGTAGGAACTACCCCCCTACCGGAGCAGTTCTTC; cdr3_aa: CASSVGTTPLPEQFF
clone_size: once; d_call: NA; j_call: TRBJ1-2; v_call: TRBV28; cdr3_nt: TGTGCCAGCAGTTTAACACAGGGAGGGTATGGCTACACCTTC; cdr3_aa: CASSLTQGGYGYTF
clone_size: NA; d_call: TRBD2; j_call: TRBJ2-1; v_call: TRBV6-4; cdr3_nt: TGTGCCAGCAGTGACACGCGGGGGGGCTACAATGAGCAGTTCTTC; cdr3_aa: CASSDTRGGYNEQFF
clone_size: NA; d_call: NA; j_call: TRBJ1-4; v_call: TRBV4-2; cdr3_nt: TGTGCCAGCAGCCAAGATCGGGGGGCCGGTAATGAAAAACTGTTTTTT; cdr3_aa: CASSQDRGAGNEKLFF
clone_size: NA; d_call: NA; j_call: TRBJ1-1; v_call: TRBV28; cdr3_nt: TGTGCCAGCAGTTTATCCCAGGGAATAACTGAAGCTTTCTTT; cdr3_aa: CASSLSQGITEAFF
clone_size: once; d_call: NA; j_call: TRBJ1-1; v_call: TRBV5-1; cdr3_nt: TGCGCCAGCAGCTTTATTGTGAACACTGAAGCTTTCTTT; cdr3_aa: CASSFIVNTEAFF
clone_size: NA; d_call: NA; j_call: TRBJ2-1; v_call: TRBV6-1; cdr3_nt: TGTGCCAGCAGTGAAGGCGGGCTAGCGTCCCATGAGCAGTTCTTC; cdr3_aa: CASSEGGLASHEQFF
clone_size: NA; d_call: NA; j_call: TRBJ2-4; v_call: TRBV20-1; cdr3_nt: TGCAGTGCTAGTAAAGGCATTCAGTACTTC; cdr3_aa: CSASKGIQYF
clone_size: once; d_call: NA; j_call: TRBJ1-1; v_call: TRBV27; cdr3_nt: TGTGCCAGCAGTTCCTCCACAGGGCTGAACACTGAAGCTTTCTTT; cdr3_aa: CASSSSTGLNTEAFF
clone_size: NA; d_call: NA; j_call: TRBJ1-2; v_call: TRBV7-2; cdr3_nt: TGTGCCAGCAGCTGGGACGGCTATGGCTACACCTTC; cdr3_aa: CASSWDGYGYTF
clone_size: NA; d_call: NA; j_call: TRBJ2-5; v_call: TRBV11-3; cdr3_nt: TGTGCCAGCAGCTTAGGACCAAAAGAGACCCAGTACTTC; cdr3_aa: CASSLGPKETQYF
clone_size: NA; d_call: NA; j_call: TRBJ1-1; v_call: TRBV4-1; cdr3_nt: TGCGCCAGCAGCCAAGGCGTCCAGTCGGAAGCTTTCTTT; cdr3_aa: CASSQGVQSEAFF
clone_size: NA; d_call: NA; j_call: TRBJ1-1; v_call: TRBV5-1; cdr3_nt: TGCGCCAGCAGCTTCACCGGGACCGCTGTGGCTGAAGCTTTCTTT; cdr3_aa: CASSFTGTAVAEAFF
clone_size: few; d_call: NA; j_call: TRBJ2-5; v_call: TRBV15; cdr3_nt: TGTGCCACCAGCAGGGGGACTTTTGGACTAGAGACCCAGTACTTC; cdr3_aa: CATSRGTFGLETQYF
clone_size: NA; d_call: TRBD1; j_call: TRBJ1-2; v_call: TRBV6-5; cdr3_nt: TGTGCCAGCAGTTACTCGGGGACAGGGAGTAATGGCTACACCTTC; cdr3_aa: CASSYSGTGSNGYTF
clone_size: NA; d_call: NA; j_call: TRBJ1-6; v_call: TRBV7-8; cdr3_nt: TGTGCCAGCAGCTTACGCGCCCCGGTGGGATACACGGGCAATTCACCCCTCCACTTT; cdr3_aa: CASSLRAPVGYTGNSPLHF
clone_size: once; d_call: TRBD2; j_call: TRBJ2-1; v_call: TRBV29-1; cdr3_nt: TGCAGCGCCCGACTAGCGGGGGCGTCAAATGAGCAGTTCTTC; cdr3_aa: CSARLAGASNEQFF
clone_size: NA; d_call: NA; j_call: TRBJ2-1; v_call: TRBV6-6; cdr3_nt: TGTGCCAGCAGACCGGACTACCATGAGCAGTTCTTC; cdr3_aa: CASRPDYHEQFF
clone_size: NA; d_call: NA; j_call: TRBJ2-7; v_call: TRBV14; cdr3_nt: TGTGCCAGCAGCCAAGACAGGGGCGCGTTCTACGAGCAGTACTTC; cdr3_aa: CASSQDRGAFYEQYF
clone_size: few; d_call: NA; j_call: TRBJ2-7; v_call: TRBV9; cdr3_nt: TGTGCCAGCAGCGTGGGCCCGATGGGGTCGCGCGAGCAGTACTTC; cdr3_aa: CASSVGPMGSREQYF
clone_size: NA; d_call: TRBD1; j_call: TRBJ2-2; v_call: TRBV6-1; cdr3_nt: TGTGCCAGCAGAGCAGGGACAGGGGGAACCGGGGAGCTGTTTTTT; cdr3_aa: CASRAGTGGTGELFF
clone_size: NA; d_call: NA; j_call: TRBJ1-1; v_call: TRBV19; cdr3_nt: TGTGCCAGTAGTATAGATCTGGGGCAAGCTTTCTTT; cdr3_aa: CASSIDLGQAFF
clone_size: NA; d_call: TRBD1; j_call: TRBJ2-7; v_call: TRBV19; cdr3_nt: TGTGCCAGTAGTCCCGACAGGGGAAGTTACTACGAGCAGTACTTC; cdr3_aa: CASSPDRGSYYEQYF
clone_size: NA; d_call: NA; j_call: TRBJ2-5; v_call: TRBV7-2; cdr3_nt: TGTGCCAGTTCACGGGGCCAGCAAGAGACCCAGTACTTC; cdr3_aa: CASSRGQQETQYF
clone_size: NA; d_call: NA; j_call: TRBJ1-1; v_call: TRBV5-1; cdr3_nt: TGCGCCAGCGAAGCGGGGGGGATGAACACTGAAGCTTTCTTT; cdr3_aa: CASEAGGMNTEAFF
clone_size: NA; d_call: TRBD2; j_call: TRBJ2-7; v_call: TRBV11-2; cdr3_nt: TGTGCCAGCAGCATGACGGGGGGGCCGAGGGAGCAGTACTTC; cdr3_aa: CASSMTGGPREQYF
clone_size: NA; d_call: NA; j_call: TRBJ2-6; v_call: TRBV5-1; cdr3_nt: TGCGCCAGCAGACTGGGCGCGTCTGGGGCCAACGTCCTGACTTTC; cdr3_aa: CASRLGASGANVLTF
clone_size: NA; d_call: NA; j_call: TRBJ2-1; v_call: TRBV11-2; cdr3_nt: TGTGCCAGCAGCCCCCAGGCATATGAGCAGTTCTTC; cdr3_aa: CASSPQAYEQFF
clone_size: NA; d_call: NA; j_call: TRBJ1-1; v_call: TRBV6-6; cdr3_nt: TGTGCCAGCAGTTTAGGTCCGCCGGACACTGAAGCTTTCTTT; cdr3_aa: CASSLGPPDTEAFF
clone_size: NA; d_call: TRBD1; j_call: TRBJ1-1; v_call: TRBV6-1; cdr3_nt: TGTGCCGCATCAACAGGGGGCTTTCGTGAAGCTTTCTTT; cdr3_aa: CAASTGGFREAFF
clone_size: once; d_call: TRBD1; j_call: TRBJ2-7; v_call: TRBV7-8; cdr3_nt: TGTGCCAGCAGCTTAAGACAGGGGCAAAACTACGAGCAGTACTTC; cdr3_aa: CASSLRQGQNYEQYF
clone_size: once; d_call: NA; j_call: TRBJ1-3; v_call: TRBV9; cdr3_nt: TGTGCCAGCAGCGTCGCTGGAAACACCATATATTTT; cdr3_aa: CASSVAGNTIYF
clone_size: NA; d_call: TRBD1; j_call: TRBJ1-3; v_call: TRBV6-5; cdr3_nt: TGTGCCAGCAGTTACGGGACAGACTCTGGAAACACCATATATTTT; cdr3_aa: CASSYGTDSGNTIYF
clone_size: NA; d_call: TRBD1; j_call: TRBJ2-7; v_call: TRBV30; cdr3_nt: TGTGCCCTGCAGGGGGCGATGTACCACGAGCAGTACTTC; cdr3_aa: CALQGAMYHEQYF
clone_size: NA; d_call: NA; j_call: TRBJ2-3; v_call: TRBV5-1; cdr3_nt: TGCGCCAGCAGGCAGGACGGCCTAAGCACAGATACGCAGTATTTT; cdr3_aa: CASRQDGLSTDTQYF
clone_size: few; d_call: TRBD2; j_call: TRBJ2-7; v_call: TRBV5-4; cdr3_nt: TGTGCCAGCAGCAGACTAGCGGGGGTCTCCTACGAGCAGTACTTC; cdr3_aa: CASSRLAGVSYEQYF
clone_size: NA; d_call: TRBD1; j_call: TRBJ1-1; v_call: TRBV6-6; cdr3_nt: TGTGCCAGCAGTACCACAGGGGTTGAGGCTTTCTTT; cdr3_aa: CASSTTGVEAFF
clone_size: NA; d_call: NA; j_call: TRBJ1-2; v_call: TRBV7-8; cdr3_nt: TGTGCCAGCAGCCTCAGGGCCTCTAATGATGGCTACACCTTC; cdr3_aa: CASSLRASNDGYTF